The clone carrying this TCR beta chain has only a few counts. The antigen is not known. Caucasian individuals from Russia who were healthy and aged about 6 to 90 acted as donors. The authors ran a second PCR of 7 to 11 cycles using a sample-barcoded 5' primer and a J-beta primer mix. Researchers report that a template-switch adaptor with 12 random nucleotides tagged each cDNA molecule. TCRdb re-derived calls from the 5' RACE reads in MiXCR, one entry per CDR3 protein. The table records about 1.7 million distinct CDR3 sequences, over 25% of them present only once. The data derive from a study of blood T cells in healthy people across ages. Study findings and constraints: The lack of PBMC sorting stopped any conclusive naive versus antigen-experienced comparison.

The CDR3 contains 15 residues. Germline values: CDR1 MNHEY, CDR2 SVGAGI. V lost 2 bases and J lost 8, with 18 bases in between. V and J are TRBV6-5 and TRBJ1-2, with D unclear. The sample comprised blood. The sequence came from a woman in her 30s in good health. The CDR3: CASSYALDGSRGYTF. The CDR3 DNA follows: TGTGCCAGCAGTTACGCGCTTGATGGCAGCAGGGGCTACACCTTC.